This is a list of T cell receptor beta chains from one sample in a study of T cell responses to AZD1222 COVID-19 vaccine. The protocol was immunoSEQ multiplex PCR, while the TCRdb copy is restricted to in-frame clones and leaves out a portion. Counted here are about 210,000 clones, approximately 94% occurring once; the ten biggest clones make up around 1.8%. Sequencing was performed on peripheral blood, taken 28 days after the second dose of the MenACWY control vaccine. The source of these receptors is an adult who received the MenACWY meningococcal vaccine as a control. The conserved cysteine and the conserved F or W are not part of the CDR3 here.

>10|TRBJ2-3|TRBV7-4
ASSLRTDTQY
>14|TRBJ1-2|TRBV10-2
ASSERGTGKDYGYT
>11|TRBJ1-2|TRBV27
ASRVGLNYGYT
>12|TRBJ1-5|TRBV19
ASSIRGGGQPQH
>13|TRBJ2-5|TRBV6-5
ASSPGGQDQETQY
>15|TRBJ1-2|TRBV3-1/TRBV3-2
ASSQVGGGAGKYGYT
>16|TRBJ1-2|TRBV3-1/TRBV3-2
ASSPRPPGQGGSYGYT
>13|TRBJ2-7|TRBV3-1/TRBV3-2
ASSPTSGHPYEQY
>16|TRBJ2-7|TRBV28
ASSLILAGGQAVYEQY
>14|TRBJ2-7|TRBV27
ASRGGVRGLERGQY
>13|TRBJ1-4|TRBV5-6
ASSISTGREEKLF
>12|TRBJ1-5|TRBV2
ASSARDSNQPQH
>12|TRBJ1-1|TRBV29-1
SADRVGTSSEAF
>10|TRBJ1-1|TRBV6-5
ASSPSDTEAF
>13|TRBJ2-1|TRBV10-3
AISESRDRGYEQF
>13|TRBJ2-7|TRBV5-1
ASSLPPGLAGEQY
>13|TRBJ2-3|TRBV27
ASSLQGQHTDTQY
>12|TRBJ2-1|TRBV5-4
ASSSRRERNEQF
>13|TRBJ1-5|TRBV9
ASSAASDGNQPQH
>14|TRBJ2-3|TRBV4-1
ASSSGRSESTDTQY
>12|TRBJ1-4|TRBV2
ASSEGTGMKKLF
>13|TRBJ2-7|TRBV9
ASSITAGLDYEQY
>12|TRBJ2-1|TRBV2
ASRLAVSYNEQF